This TCR beta chain was sequenced for a study of PD-1 blockade in classical Hodgkin lymphoma. Every single patient, without exception, relapsed after autologous stem cell transplantation, and brentuximab vedotin exposure varied. Trimming cost V 6 bases and J 5 bases; bases outside gene matches: 6. Germline CDR1 reads SGHVS; CDR2 reads FNYEAQ. This CDR3 is built from 14 residues. The table came from immunoSEQ multiplex PCR; TCRdb's copy has only in-frame clones and leaves some out. The sample holds 20,000 to 25,000 clones; 65% to 80% are singletons and the top ten take roughly 8%. The sample was peripheral blood mononuclear cells (PBMCs), taken before the second cycle of nivolumab. The chain recombines TRBV7-6 with TRBJ1-4; 7 bases fit TRBD1. The receptor was isolated from a human donor with classical Hodgkin lymphoma. The CDR3 sequence is CASSSGTENEKLFF. The CDR3 coding sequence is TGTGCCAGCAGTTCCGGGACAGAGAATGAAAAACTGTTTTTT.